The 31 T cell receptor beta chains given below trace back to one sample, sequenced in a study of cytomegalovirus exposure and HLA in healthy donors. Primers: 60 Vbeta forward and 13 Jbeta reverse. Method: immunoSEQ multiplex PCR; TCRdb's copy keeps in-frame clones and lacks some. The data contain about 54,000 clones, roughly 84% of them seen just once; the ten biggest clones take up 3%. The sample consisted of PBMCs. The receptors derive from a woman in her late teens or twenties in good health and CMV-seronegative.

This chain links TRBV28 with TRBJ2-7; 7 nucleotides agree with TRBD1. Unmatched junction bases numbered 4, after V lost 6 bases and J lost 2 bases. CDR1 MDHEN and CDR2 SYDVKM come from the germline V gene. This CDR3 contains 13 residues. The CDR3 DNA follows: TGTGCCAGCAGCCCTAGGGGGCCCTACGAGCAGTACTTC. It yields the protein CASSPRGPYEQYF.

V gene TRBV4-2 combines with J gene TRBJ1-4; D remains ambiguous. CDR1 is LGHNA and CDR2 is YNFKEQ in the germline V gene. The CDR3 extends over 16 amino acids. Trimming left V 4 bases short and J 4 bases short, with 16 bases between. The CDR3 loop reads CASSRMTQASNEKLFF. The CDR3 region has the DNA TGTGCCAGCAGCCGTATGACTCAAGCGAGTAATGAAAAACTGTTTTTT.

V is TRBV18 and J is TRBJ2-1; 7 nucleotides line up with TRBD1. The V and J ends lost 0 bases and 0 bases, in that order; junction bases with no gene match: 5. The CDR3 is 17 residues long. Germline CDR1 is KGHSH and CDR2 is LQKENI. The chain's CDR3 is CASSPPMDRSSYNEQFF. CDR3 nucleotides: TGTGCCAGCTCACCACCGATGGACAGGAGCTCCTACAATGAGCAGTTCTTC.

The chain links TRBV5-6 to TRBJ2-5, with 10 bases aligning to TRBD2. The trim removed 1 base at V and 5 bases at J, leaving 5 bases unmatched. Germline V gives CDR1 SGHDT, CDR2 YYEEEE. The CDR3 sequence is 15 residues long. CDR3 bases: TGTGCCAGCAGCTTGTTTATAGCGGGAGGCGAGACCCAGTACTTC. Translating gives CASSLFIAGGETQYF.

Comment on this clone: One end of the junction varies from germline; a read error may be responsible. V gene TRBV5-1 combines with J gene TRBJ1-1; 7 bases match TRBD1. The germline V gene has CDR1 SGHRS and CDR2 YFSETQ. CDR3 size: 17 residues. The CDR3, as DNA: TGCGCCAGCAGCTTGGAATCTAGGTCGAGGACAGGATCTTTCTTAGTCTTT. It specifies CASSLESRSRTGSFLVF.

The rearrangement joins TRBV6-5 to TRBJ1-4, with 8 bases lining up with TRBD1. The junction had 5 bases not matched to a gene; V was cut back by 0 bases and J by 5 bases. Germline assignment: CDR1 MNHEY and CDR2 SVGAGI. This CDR3 contains 16 residues. The CDR3 region is CASSYSLGTGNEKLFF. The CDR3 DNA sequence: TGTGCCAGCAGTTACTCTTTGGGGACAGGAAATGAAAAACTGTTTTTT.

This clone was detected a few times. The CDR3: CASSDSDSNEQFF. The CDR3 region has the DNA TGTGCCAGCAGTGACTCTGACTCCAATGAGCAGTTCTTC. This chain connects TRBV6-4 to TRBJ2-1; the D is unclear. CDR3 length: 13 amino acids. The V end lost 0 bases, the J end lost 6 bases, and 6 bases lay between the germline ends. Germline V gene sequence: CDR1 MRHNA, CDR2 SNTAGT.

This rearrangement joins TRBV5-1 to TRBJ1-5, with 10 bases aligning to TRBD1. Germline assignment: CDR1 SGHRS and CDR2 YFSETQ. The CDR3 loop spans 15 amino acids. With V trimmed by 0 bases and J by 6 bases, 3 bases remained unmatched. This CDR3 is CASSLETGGGQPQHF. DNA for the CDR3: TGCGCCAGCAGCTTGGAGACAGGGGGCGGTCAGCCCCAGCATTTT. The full variable domain, with the rest looked up from reference TRBV5-1 and TRBJ1-5, is KAGVTQTPRYLIKTRGQQVTLSCSPISGHRSVSWYQQTPGQGLQFLFEYFSETQRNKGNFPGRFSGRQFSNSRSEMNVSTLELGDSALYLCASSLETGGGQPQHFGDGTRLSIL.

V gene TRBV27 combines with J gene TRBJ2-3; no definite D call. This CDR3 region has 15 residues. V was cut by 7 bases and J by 0 bases, with 14 bases left in between. Per the germline V gene, CDR1 is MNHEY and CDR2 is SMNVEV (reference sequence). CDR3 nucleotides: TGTGCCAGCATCTCAACCTGGCGGAGCACAGATACGCAGTATTTT. Amino acid sequence: CASISTWRSTDTQYF.

The gene calls are TRBV5-8 and TRBJ2-1, with 7 bases identical to TRBD2. The CDR3 has 15 residues. Germline lookup yields CDR1 SGHTS and CDR2 YDEGEE. J lost 1 base, V lost 3 bases, and 4 bases had no gene match. The CDR3 is CASSSSGESYNEQFF. CDR3 DNA sequence: TGTGCCAGCAGCTCGAGCGGGGAATCCTACAATGAGCAGTTCTTC.

The chain uses TRBV9 and TRBJ2-1; weak D call: TRBD1 (6 bases). Per germline, CDR1 SGDLS and CDR2 YYNGEE. V lost 4 bases and J 3 bases, leaving 17 bases between the germline ends. The CDR3 length is 16 residues. The chain's CDR3 is CASSPQDSTYYNEQFF. CDR3 bases: TGTGCCAGCAGCCCCCAGGACAGCACCTACTACAATGAGCAGTTCTTC.

This rearrangement joins TRBV27 to TRBJ1-2; D remains unclear. CDR1 is MNHEY, CDR2 SMNVEV, per germline (reference sequence). The V end was cut by 2 bases, the J end by 7 bases, with 11 bases between. The CDR3 has 13 amino acids. CDR3 in amino acids: CASSLRGSPGYTF. The CDR3 DNA reads as TGTGCCAGCAGTTTAAGAGGGTCCCCTGGCTACACCTTC.

The chain recombines TRBV19 with TRBJ2-5, with 13 bases aligning to TRBD2. Germline-derived CDR1 and CDR2 are LNHDA and SQIVND (reference sequence). The J segment lost 2 bases and the V segment lost 5 bases, leaving 5 bases of the junction unmatched. The CDR3 loop spans 16 amino acids. CDR3: CASSPRGLAGQETQYF. The CDR3 region has the DNA TGTGCCAGTAGTCCACGGGGACTAGCGGGACAAGAGACCCAGTACTTC.

The chain links TRBV5-4 to TRBJ2-5; D might be TRBD2 (6 bases). Per germline, CDR1 SGHNT and CDR2 YYREEE (reference sequence). V was shortened by 3 bases and J by 4 bases, with 13 bases between the two germline ends. CDR3 length: 14 residues. The DNA for the CDR3 is TGTGCCAGCAGCTCACAGGAGGGCCTAGAGACCCAGTACTTC. Its protein is CASSSQEGLETQYF.

This chain links TRBV19 with TRBJ1-1; D might be TRBD1 (5 bases). This CDR3 contains 12 residues. Germline CDR1 is LNHDA and CDR2 is SQIVND (reference sequence). The V and J ends lost 6 bases and 7 bases respectively, with 12 bases between them. The CDR3 here is CASSPGGGEAFF. As DNA, the CDR3 is TGTGCCAGTAGCCCCGGCGGGGGTGAAGCTTTCTTT.

The chain recombines TRBV9 with TRBJ2-7; the match to TRBD2 covers 10 bases. Germline V gene data show CDR1 as SGDLS and CDR2 as YYNGEE. The CDR3 contains 15 residues. V trimming: 4 bases; J trimming: 3 bases; junction bases outside the gene matches: 7. The CDR3: CASSPGASGSYEQYF. In nucleotides, the CDR3 is TGTGCCAGCAGCCCCGGGGCTAGCGGGAGCTACGAGCAGTACTTC.

This chain uses TRBV30 with TRBJ1-1; D may be TRBD1 (5 bases). Looked up from germline, CDR1 is GTSNPN and CDR2 is SVGIG (reference sequence). CDR3 length: 13 residues. Trimming pared 3 bases from V and 1 base from J, leaving 9 bases between. The CDR3 loop is CAWSPDRNTEAFF. The DNA of the CDR3 is TGTGCCTGGAGCCCAGACAGGAACACTGAAGCTTTCTTT.

CDR3 bases: TGCAGCGTTGAAGATTTAACAGGGCTCTATGGCTACACCTTC. It yields the protein CSVEDLTGLYGYTF. The chain has TRBV29-1 and TRBJ1-2; a possible D gene is TRBD1 (6 bases). The CDR3 is 14 amino acids. The germline V gene has CDR1 SQVTM and CDR2 ANQGSEA. Trimming removed 0 bases at V and 4 bases at J, with 12 bases between. The full variable domain, its missing parts supplied by reference TRBV29-1 and TRBJ1-2, is SAVISQKPSRDICQRGTSLTIQCQVDSQVTMMFWYRQQPGQSLTLIATANQGSEATYESGFVIDKFPISRPNLTFSTLTVSNMSPEDSSIYLCSVEDLTGLYGYTFGSGTRLTVV.

The chain has TRBV28 and TRBJ2-5; 11 bases agree with TRBD2. V lost 5 bases, J lost 5 bases, and 4 bases stayed unmatched. This CDR3 spans 14 amino acids. CDR1 MDHEN and CDR2 SYDVKM come from the germline V gene. The CDR3 loop reads CASSPSGRRETQYF. CDR3 sequence (DNA): TGTGCCAGCAGTCCTAGCGGGAGGAGGGAGACCCAGTACTTC.

This chain's CDR3 is CASSDGREGNEQFF. In nucleotides, the CDR3 is TGTGCCAGCAGTGACGGGCGGGAAGGGAATGAGCAGTTCTTC. This chain uses TRBV6-4 with TRBJ2-1; possibly TRBD2 for D (6 bases). This CDR3 comprises 14 residues. The germline V gene has CDR1 MRHNA and CDR2 SNTAGT. V dropped 2 bases and J dropped 7 bases, with 12 bases sitting between them.

This rearrangement joins TRBV5-4 to TRBJ2-2; TRBD2 agrees at 11 bases. Germline CDR1 reads SGHNT; CDR2 reads YYREEE (reference sequence). This CDR3 has 19 residues. J was trimmed by 4 bases and V by 3 bases; bases with no gene match: 14. Here the CDR3 reads CASSWGSGLADLGTGELFF. In DNA form, the CDR3 reads TGTGCCAGCAGCTGGGGCTCGGGACTAGCGGATCTCGGCACCGGGGAGCTGTTTTTT.

The V and J genes are TRBV6-5 and TRBJ2-4, with a tentative D call TRBD1 (5 bases). Trimming took 7 bases from V and 12 from J, leaving 16 bases between them. This CDR3 region has 12 residues. Germline values: CDR1 MNHEY, CDR2 SVGAGI. In DNA, the CDR3 is TGTGCCAGCAACCCGGAGTGGGGCAGTCAGTACTTC. Translated, it gives CASNPEWGSQYF.

A single count supports this clone. The chain is built from TRBV28 and TRBJ2-7, with TRBD2 matching over 8 bases. V lost 3 bases and J lost 0; bases outside the gene matches: 7. Germline assignment: CDR1 MDHEN and CDR2 SYDVKM. This CDR3 contains 16 residues. CDR3 region: CASSFSPSGPSYEQYF. The CDR3 coding sequence is TGTGCCAGCAGTTTTTCCCCTAGCGGGCCCTCCTACGAGCAGTACTTC. Based on the CDR3 plus reference TRBV28 and TRBJ2-7, the full variable domain is DVKVTQSSRYLVKRTGEKVFLECVQDMDHENMFWYRQDPGLGLRLIYFSYDVKMKEKGDIPEGYSVSREKKERFSLILESASTNQTSMYLCASSFSPSGPSYEQYFGPGTRLTVT.

This chain uses TRBV9 with TRBJ2-7; TRBD2 might be the D (5 bases). Germline CDR1 reads SGDLS; CDR2 reads YYNGEE. The CDR3 consists of 12 residues. V dropped 3 bases and J dropped 2 bases, with 6 bases sitting between them. The CDR3 coding sequence is TGTGCCAGCAGCGCCGGGGCCTACGAGCAGTACTTC. Amino acids: CASSAGAYEQYF. The entire variable domain, with the rest obtained from reference TRBV9 and TRBJ2-7, is as follows: DSGVTQTPKHLITATGQRVTLRCSPRSGDLSVYWYQQSLDQGLQFLIQYYNGEERAKGNILERFSAQQFPDLHSELNLSSLELGDSALYFCASSAGAYEQYFGPGTRLTVT.

The V call is TRBV2, the J call TRBJ1-1, with D unclear. V shed 4 bases and J shed 1 base, with 7 bases lying between them. This CDR3 region has 13 residues. Germline V gene data show CDR1 as SNHLY and CDR2 as FYNNEI. The CDR3 is CASSARGNTEAFF. CDR3 sequence (DNA): TGTGCCAGCAGTGCCCGGGGGAACACTGAAGCTTTCTTT.

A note on this clone: A read error may produce the germline difference seen at one junction end. The chain carries TRBV28 and TRBJ2-4; a possible D gene is TRBD2 (6 bases). From germline, CDR1 is MDHEN and CDR2 SYDVKM. This CDR3 spans 18 amino acids. In DNA, the CDR3 is TGTGCCAGCAGTTTACAGGGACTTACAACTGGTTCCAAAAACAGTCAGTACTTC. It specifies CASSLQGLTTGSKNSQYF.

The V call is TRBV18, the J call TRBJ1-1; the D gene is possibly TRBD1 (5 bases). V was trimmed by 2 bases and J by 1 base, leaving 11 bases between them. The CDR3 has 15 amino acids. CDR1 and CDR2 from the germline V gene are KGHSH and LQKENI. The CDR3 sequence is CASSPVRERNTEAFF. The CDR3 coding sequence is TGTGCCAGCTCACCAGTCAGGGAACGGAACACTGAAGCTTTCTTT.

V is TRBV5-4 and J is TRBJ2-1; D not resolved. Germline V gene sequence: CDR1 SGHNT, CDR2 YYREEE (reference sequence). This CDR3 is built from 16 residues. Trimming stripped 0 bases from V and 0 bases from J, with 10 bases between. The CDR3: CASSLGNPSSYNEQFF. The CDR3 region has the DNA TGTGCCAGCAGCTTGGGCAACCCCAGCTCCTACAATGAGCAGTTCTTC.

The chain has TRBV5-4 and TRBJ2-7; 7 bases match TRBD2. Germline V CDR1 and CDR2: SGHNT, YYREEE (reference sequence). With V trimmed by 4 bases and J by 2 bases, 9 bases remained unmatched. The length of the CDR3 is 15 residues. The CDR3 loop is CASSPQWGGAYEQYF. As DNA, the CDR3 is TGTGCCAGCAGCCCTCAGTGGGGGGGAGCCTACGAGCAGTACTTC.

The CDR3 DNA reads as TGTGCCACCAGCAGGACGGACAGTAGCAGTCAGTACTTC. As protein: CATSRTDSSSQYF. The genes are TRBV15 and TRBJ2-4; tentative D call: TRBD1 (6 bases). The ends were cut back, 3 bases at V and 12 bases at J, with 15 bases in the middle. The CDR3 covers 13 residues. Germline lookup yields CDR1 LNHNV and CDR2 YYDKDF (reference sequence).

J is TRBJ2-1 and V is TRBV19; 7 nucleotides match TRBD2. The germline V gene has CDR1 LNHDA and CDR2 SQIVND (reference sequence). Trimming took 6 bases from V and 2 from J; bases not matched to a gene: 19. The CDR3 has 19 residues. This CDR3 reads CASSTGDYKTSSAYNEQFF. DNA for the CDR3: TGTGCCAGTAGCACCGGAGACTATAAGACTAGCAGTGCCTACAATGAGCAGTTCTTC.